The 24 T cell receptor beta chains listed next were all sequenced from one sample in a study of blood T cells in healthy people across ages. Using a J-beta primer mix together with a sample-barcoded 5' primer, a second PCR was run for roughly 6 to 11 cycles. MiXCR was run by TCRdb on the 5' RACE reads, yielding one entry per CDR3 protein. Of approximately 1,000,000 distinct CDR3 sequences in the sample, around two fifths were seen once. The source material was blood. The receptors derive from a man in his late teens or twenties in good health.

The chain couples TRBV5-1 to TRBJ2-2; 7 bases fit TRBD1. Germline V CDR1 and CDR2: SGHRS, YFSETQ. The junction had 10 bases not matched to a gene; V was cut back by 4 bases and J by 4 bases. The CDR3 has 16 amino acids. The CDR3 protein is CASSLGDRAGTGELFF. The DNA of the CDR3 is TGCGCCAGCAGCCTAGGCGACAGGGCTGGCACCGGGGAGCTGTTTTTT.

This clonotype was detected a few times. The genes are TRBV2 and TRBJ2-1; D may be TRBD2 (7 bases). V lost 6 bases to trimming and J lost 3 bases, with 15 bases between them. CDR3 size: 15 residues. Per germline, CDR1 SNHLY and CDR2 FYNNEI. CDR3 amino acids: CASSPEGGDYNEQFF. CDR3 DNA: TGTGCCAGCAGCCCGGAAGGGGGGGACTACAATGAGCAGTTCTTC. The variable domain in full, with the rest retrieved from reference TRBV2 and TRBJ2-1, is EPEVTQTPSHQVTQMGQEVILRCVPISNHLYFYWYRQILGQKVEFLVSFYNNEISEKSEIFDDQFSVERPDGSNFTLKIRSTKLEDSAMYFCASSPEGGDYNEQFFGPGTRLTVL.

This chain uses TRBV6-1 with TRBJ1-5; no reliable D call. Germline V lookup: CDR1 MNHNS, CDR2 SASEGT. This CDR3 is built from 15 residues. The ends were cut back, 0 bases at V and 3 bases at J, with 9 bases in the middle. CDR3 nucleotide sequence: TGTGCCAGCAGTGAAGCGCGTCAGGACAATCAGCCCCAGCATTTT. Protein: CASSEARQDNQPQHF.

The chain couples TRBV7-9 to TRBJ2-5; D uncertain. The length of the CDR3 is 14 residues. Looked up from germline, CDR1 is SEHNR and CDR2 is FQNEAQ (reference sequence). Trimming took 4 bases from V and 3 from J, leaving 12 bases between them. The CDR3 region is CASSSTYGEETQYF. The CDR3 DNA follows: TGTGCCAGCAGCTCAACTTATGGAGAAGAGACCCAGTACTTC.

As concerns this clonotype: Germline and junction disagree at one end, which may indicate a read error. The CDR3 loop is CASSPGGRAGLSYNEQFF. In DNA, the CDR3 is TGTGCCAGCAGCCCCGGAGGGAGGGCAGGTCTCTCCTACAATGAGCAGTTCTTC. The chain combines TRBV5-1 with TRBJ2-1; TRBD2 matches at 7 bases. Germline CDR1 is SGHRS and CDR2 is YFSETQ. The CDR3 runs 18 residues.

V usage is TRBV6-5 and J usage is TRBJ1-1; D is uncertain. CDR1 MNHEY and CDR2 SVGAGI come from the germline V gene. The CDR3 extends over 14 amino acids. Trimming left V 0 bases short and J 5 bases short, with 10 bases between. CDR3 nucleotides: TGTGCCAGCAGTTACTCGTGGCGGGGAACTGAAGCTTTCTTT. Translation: CASSYSWRGTEAFF.

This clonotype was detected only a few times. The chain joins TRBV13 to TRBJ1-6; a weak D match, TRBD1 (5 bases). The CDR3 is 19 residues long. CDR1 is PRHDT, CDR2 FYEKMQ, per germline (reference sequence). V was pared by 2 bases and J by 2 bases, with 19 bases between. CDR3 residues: CASSLFSGPGKTYNSPLHF. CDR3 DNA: TGTGCCAGCAGCTTATTTTCGGGACCCGGGAAGACCTATAATTCACCCCTCCACTTT.

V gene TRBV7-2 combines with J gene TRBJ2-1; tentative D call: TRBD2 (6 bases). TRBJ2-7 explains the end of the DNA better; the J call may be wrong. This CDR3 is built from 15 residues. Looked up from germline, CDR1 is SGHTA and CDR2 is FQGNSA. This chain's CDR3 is CASSSGEYSYNEQYF. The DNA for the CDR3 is TGTGCCAGCAGCTCGGGGGAGTATTCCTACAATGAGCAGTACTTC.

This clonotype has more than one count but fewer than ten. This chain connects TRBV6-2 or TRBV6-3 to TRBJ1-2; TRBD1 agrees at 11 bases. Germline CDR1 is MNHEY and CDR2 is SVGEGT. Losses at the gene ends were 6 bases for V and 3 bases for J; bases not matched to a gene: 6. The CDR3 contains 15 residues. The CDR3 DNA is TGTGCCAGCAGCTTACGGACAGGGGGCGACTATGGCTACACCTTC. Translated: CASSLRTGGDYGYTF.

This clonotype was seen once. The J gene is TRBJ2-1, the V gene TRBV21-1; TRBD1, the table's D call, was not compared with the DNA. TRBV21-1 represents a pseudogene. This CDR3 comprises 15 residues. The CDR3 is CASSKAGQIYNEQFF. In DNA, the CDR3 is TGTGCCAGCAGCAAAGCGGGACAGATATACAATGAGCAGTTCTTC.

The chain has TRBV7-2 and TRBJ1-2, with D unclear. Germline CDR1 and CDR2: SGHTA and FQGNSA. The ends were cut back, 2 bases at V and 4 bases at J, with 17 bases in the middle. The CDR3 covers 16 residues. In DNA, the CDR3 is TGTGCCAGCAGCTTACGAACAGTGGCAAGGACCTATGGCTACACCTTC. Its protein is CASSLRTVARTYGYTF.

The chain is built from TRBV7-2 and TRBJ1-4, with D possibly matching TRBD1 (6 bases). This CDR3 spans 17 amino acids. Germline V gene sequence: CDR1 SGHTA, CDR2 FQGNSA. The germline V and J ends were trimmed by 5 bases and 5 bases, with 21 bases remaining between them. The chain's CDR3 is CASSIRSTGIGNEKLFF. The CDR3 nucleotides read TGTGCCAGCAGCATCAGATCCACAGGGATCGGGAATGAAAAACTGTTTTTT.

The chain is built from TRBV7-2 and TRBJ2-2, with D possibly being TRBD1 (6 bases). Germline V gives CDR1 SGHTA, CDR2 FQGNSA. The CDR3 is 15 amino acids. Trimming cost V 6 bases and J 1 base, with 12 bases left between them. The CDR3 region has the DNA TGTGCCAGCAGACTCTCACAGGGGAACACCGGGGAGCTGTTTTTT. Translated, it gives CASRLSQGNTGELFF.

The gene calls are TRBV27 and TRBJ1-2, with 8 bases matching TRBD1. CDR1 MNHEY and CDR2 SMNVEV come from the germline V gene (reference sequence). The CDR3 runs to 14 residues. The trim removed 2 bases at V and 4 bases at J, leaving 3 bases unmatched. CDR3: CASSLKQGVYGYTF. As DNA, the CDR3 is TGTGCCAGCAGTTTAAAACAGGGGGTCTATGGCTACACCTTC.

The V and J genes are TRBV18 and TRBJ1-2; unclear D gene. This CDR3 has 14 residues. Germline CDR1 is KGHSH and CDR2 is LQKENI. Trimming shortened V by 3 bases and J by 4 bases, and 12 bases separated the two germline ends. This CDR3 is CASSPGVRVYGYTF. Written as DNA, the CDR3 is TGTGCCAGCTCACCGGGTGTCAGAGTCTATGGCTACACCTTC. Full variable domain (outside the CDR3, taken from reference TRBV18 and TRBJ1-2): NAGVMQNPRHLVRRRGQEARLRCSPMKGHSHVYWYRQLPEEGLKFMVYLQKENIIDESGMPKERFSAEFPKEGPSILRIQQVVRGDSAAYFCASSPGVRVYGYTFGSGTRLTVV.

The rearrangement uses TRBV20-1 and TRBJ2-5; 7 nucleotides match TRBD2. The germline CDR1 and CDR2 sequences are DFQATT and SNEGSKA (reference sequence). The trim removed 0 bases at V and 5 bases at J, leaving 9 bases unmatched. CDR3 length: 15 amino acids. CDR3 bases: TGCAGTGCTAGAGACTCGAGCGGGGCTGGGGAGACCCAGTACTTC. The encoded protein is CSARDSSGAGETQYF.

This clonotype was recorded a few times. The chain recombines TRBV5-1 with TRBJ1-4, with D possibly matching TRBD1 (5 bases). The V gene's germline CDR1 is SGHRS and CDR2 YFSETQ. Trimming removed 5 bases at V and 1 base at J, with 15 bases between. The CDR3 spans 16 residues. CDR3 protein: CASRAETGETNEKLFF. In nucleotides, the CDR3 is TGCGCCAGCAGGGCTGAGACGGGGGAAACTAATGAAAAACTGTTTTTT.

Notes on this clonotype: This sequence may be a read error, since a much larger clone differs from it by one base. The CDR3 DNA follows: TGCGCCGGCAGCCAAGGACCGCGGGGGTCTGAAGATACGCAGTATTTT. Its protein is CAGSQGPRGSEDTQYF. The chain uses TRBV4-3 and TRBJ2-3, with TRBD2 identical over 7 bases. CDR1 LGHNA and CDR2 YSLEER come from the germline V gene. The CDR3 consists of 16 residues.

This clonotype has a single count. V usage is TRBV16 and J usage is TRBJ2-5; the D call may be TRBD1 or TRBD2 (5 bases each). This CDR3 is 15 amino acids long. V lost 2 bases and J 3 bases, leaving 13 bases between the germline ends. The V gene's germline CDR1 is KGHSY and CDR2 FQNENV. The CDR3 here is CASSQVVRGKETQYF. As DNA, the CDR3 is TGTGCCAGCAGCCAAGTAGTGAGGGGAAAAGAGACCCAGTACTTC.

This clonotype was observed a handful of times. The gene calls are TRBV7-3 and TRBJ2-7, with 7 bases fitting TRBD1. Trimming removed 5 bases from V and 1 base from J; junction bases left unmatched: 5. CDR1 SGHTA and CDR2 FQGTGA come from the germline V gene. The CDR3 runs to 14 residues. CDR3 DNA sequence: TGTGCCAGCAGCCCTACGGGACAGTCCTACGAGCAGTACTTC. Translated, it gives CASSPTGQSYEQYF.

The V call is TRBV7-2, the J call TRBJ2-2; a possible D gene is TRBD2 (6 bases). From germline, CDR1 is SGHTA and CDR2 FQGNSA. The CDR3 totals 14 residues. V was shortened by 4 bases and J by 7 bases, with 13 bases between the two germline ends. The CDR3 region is CASSSFPTSGELFF. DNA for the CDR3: TGTGCCAGCAGCTCATTTCCGACTAGCGGGGAGCTGTTTTTT.

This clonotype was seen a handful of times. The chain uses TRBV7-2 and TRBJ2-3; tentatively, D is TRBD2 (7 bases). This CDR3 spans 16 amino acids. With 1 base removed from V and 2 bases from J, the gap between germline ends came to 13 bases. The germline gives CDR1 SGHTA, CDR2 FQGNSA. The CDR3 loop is CASSLVGGANTDTQYF. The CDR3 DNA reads TGTGCCAGCAGCTTAGTTGGGGGGGCAAACACAGATACGCAGTATTTT.

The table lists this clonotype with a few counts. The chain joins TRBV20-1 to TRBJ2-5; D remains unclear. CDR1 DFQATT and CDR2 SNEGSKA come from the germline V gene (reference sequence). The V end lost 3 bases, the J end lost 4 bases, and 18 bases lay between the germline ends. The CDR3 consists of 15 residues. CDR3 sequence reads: CSASHAATYPETQYF. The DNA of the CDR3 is TGCAGTGCTAGTCATGCGGCAACTTATCCAGAGACCCAGTACTTC.

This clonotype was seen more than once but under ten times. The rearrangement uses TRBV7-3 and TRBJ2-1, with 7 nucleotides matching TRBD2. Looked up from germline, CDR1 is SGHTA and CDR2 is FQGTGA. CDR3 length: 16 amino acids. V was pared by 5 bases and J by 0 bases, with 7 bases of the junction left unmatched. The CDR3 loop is CASSTMAGVSYNEQFF. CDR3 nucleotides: TGTGCCAGCAGCACCATGGCGGGGGTCTCCTACAATGAGCAGTTCTTC. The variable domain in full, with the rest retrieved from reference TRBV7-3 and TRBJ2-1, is GAGVSQTPSNKVTEKGKYVELRCDPISGHTALYWYRQSLGQGPEFLIYFQGTGAADDSGLPNDRFFAVRPEGSVSTLKIQRTERGDSAVYLCASSTMAGVSYNEQFFGPGTRLTVL.